Listed here are 18 T cell receptor beta chains from one sample, sequenced in a study of cytomegalovirus exposure and HLA in healthy donors. Assay: immunoSEQ multiplex PCR; the TCRdb copy retains only in-frame clones and omits some. The profile covers over 120,000 clones, with about 91% appearing a single time and less than 5.5% taken by the ten largest. Sequencing was performed on PBMCs. The receptors originated from a man aged 18 to 35 in good health and CMV-seropositive.

The genes are TRBV4-1 and TRBJ2-5; D might be TRBD2 (5 bases). The CDR3 consists of 15 residues. V lost 4 bases to trimming and J lost 2 bases, with 14 bases between them. Germline assignment: CDR1 MGHRA and CDR2 YSYEKL. The CDR3 nucleotides read TGCGCCAGCAGCCGGAACGCGGGCGGTCAAGAGACCCAGTACTTC. Translation gives CASSRNAGGQETQYF.

The chain links TRBV7-9 to TRBJ1-2; 10 bases align to TRBD1. Germline V gene sequence: CDR1 SEHNR, CDR2 FQNEAQ (reference sequence). V dropped 4 bases and J dropped 0; count of bases not matched to a gene: 11. This CDR3 is built from 18 residues. In DNA, the CDR3 is TGTGCCAGCAGCTCAAGAACGGGACAGGGGCCTCCTAACTATGGCTACACCTTC. Residues: CASSSRTGQGPPNYGYTF.

The chain carries TRBV7-9 and TRBJ1-5; 7 bases fit TRBD1. Germline CDR1 is SEHNR and CDR2 is FQNEAQ (reference sequence). The CDR3 sequence is 16 residues long. J gave up 7 bases and V 3 bases, and 12 bases lay outside the gene matches. CDR3 loop: CASSLGEGAIGQPQHF. The CDR3 DNA reads TGTGCCAGCAGCTTGGGAGAGGGGGCGATCGGGCAGCCCCAGCATTTT.

The CDR3 loop reads CASGKSLNQPQHF. CDR3 sequence (DNA): TGTGCCAGCGGTAAGAGTCTCAATCAGCCCCAGCATTTT. The chain employs TRBV6-5 and TRBJ1-5; D uncertain. The length of the CDR3 is 13 residues. The ends were cut back, 8 bases at V and 3 bases at J, with 11 bases in the middle. Germline CDR1 and CDR2: MNHEY and SVGAGI.

This sequence joins TRBV19 and TRBJ2-7, with 10 positions matching TRBD2. This CDR3 has 14 amino acids. Germline CDR1 reads LNHDA; CDR2 reads SQIVND (reference sequence). Trimming removed 3 bases from V and 6 bases from J; junction bases left unmatched: 5. The CDR3 protein is CASSMKREGLEQYF. In DNA, the CDR3 is TGTGCCAGTAGTATGAAGCGGGAGGGCCTCGAGCAGTACTTC.

The chain recombines TRBV7-9 with TRBJ1-1; 10 bases agree with TRBD1. CDR1 and CDR2 from the germline V gene are SEHNR and FQNEAQ (reference sequence). The CDR3 is 14 amino acids. The trim removed 3 bases at V and 5 bases at J, leaving 3 bases unmatched. CDR3 bases: TGTGCCAGCAGCTTGGACAGGGGGGAAACTGAAGCTTTCTTT. Translation: CASSLDRGETEAFF. The full variable domain, in which reference TRBV7-9 and TRBJ1-1 provide the parts outside the CDR3, is DTGVSQNPRHKITKRGQNVTFRCDPISEHNRLYWYRQTLGQGPEFLTYFQNEAQLEKSRLLSDRFSAERPKGSFSTLEIQRTEQGDSAMYLCASSLDRGETEAFFGQGTRLTVV.

This sequence joins TRBV27 and TRBJ1-5; unclear D gene. This CDR3 comprises 14 residues. Germline values: CDR1 MNHEY, CDR2 SMNVEV (reference sequence). V lost 1 base to trimming and J lost 5 bases, with 9 bases between them. The CDR3 sequence is CASSLFGPDQPQHF. In nucleotides, the CDR3 is TGTGCCAGCAGTTTATTCGGTCCTGATCAGCCCCAGCATTTT.

The chain links TRBV27 to TRBJ1-1, with 10 bases aligning to TRBD1. The CDR3 totals 17 residues. Losses at the gene ends were 5 bases for V and 0 bases for J; bases not matched to a gene: 9. The germline V gene has CDR1 MNHEY and CDR2 SMNVEV (reference sequence). As DNA, the CDR3 is TGTGCCAGCAGTAACCGGGACAGGGGAATGATGAACACTGAAGCTTTCTTT. This encodes CASSNRDRGMMNTEAFF.

J is TRBJ2-5 and V is TRBV27, with D perhaps TRBD1 (5 bases). The CDR3 runs to 15 residues. Trimming took 2 bases from V and 2 from J, leaving 12 bases between them. Germline-derived CDR1 and CDR2 are MNHEY and SMNVEV (reference sequence). Written as DNA, the CDR3 is TGTGCCAGCAGTTTAAGGGGAAGCACGCAAGAGACCCAGTACTTC. The encoded protein is CASSLRGSTQETQYF.

V usage is TRBV7-9 and J usage is TRBJ2-1, with 9 bases aligning to TRBD1. Germline V gene lookup returns CDR1 SEHNR and CDR2 FQNEAQ (reference sequence). The V gene end was trimmed by 5 bases and the J gene end by 7 bases; junction bases not matched to a gene: 12. The CDR3 contains 16 residues. CDR3 in amino acids: CASSRTYRGRGNEQFF. The CDR3 DNA reads TGTGCCAGCAGCCGTACTTACAGGGGGCGCGGGAATGAGCAGTTCTTC. Filled out from reference TRBV7-9 and TRBJ2-1, the complete variable domain reads DTGVSQNPRHKITKRGQNVTFRCDPISEHNRLYWYRQTLGQGPEFLTYFQNEAQLEKSRLLSDRFSAERPKGSFSTLEIQRTEQGDSAMYLCASSRTYRGRGNEQFFGPGTRLTVL.

V usage is TRBV18 and J usage is TRBJ1-4; maybe TRBD1 (5 bases). Germline CDR1 is KGHSH and CDR2 is LQKENI. The CDR3 spans 14 residues. V was trimmed by 5 bases and J by 5 bases, leaving 12 bases between them. For the CDR3, the DNA is TGTGCCAGCTCAGCGGGACGGTCAAATGAAAAACTGTTTTTT. It specifies CASSAGRSNEKLFF.

V usage is TRBV13 and J usage is TRBJ2-2, with a possible D match to TRBD1 (5 bases). This CDR3 is 17 amino acids long. Trimming took off 3 bases at V and 2 bases at J, with 16 bases between the two ends. The V gene's germline CDR1 is PRHDT and CDR2 FYEKMQ (reference sequence). CDR3 region: CASSFLSLGQNTGELFF. Here the CDR3 DNA reads TGTGCCAGCAGCTTTCTCTCTCTCGGACAAAACACCGGGGAGCTGTTTTTT.

This clone was counted only a few times. This CDR3 reads CASSERTFKNTEAFF. CDR3 in DNA: TGTGCCAGCAGCGAAAGGACATTTAAGAACACTGAAGCTTTCTTT. The genes are TRBV11-2 and TRBJ1-1; the D gene is possibly TRBD1 (5 bases). The CDR3 has 15 residues. V was cut by 5 bases and J by 1 base, with 14 bases left in between. Germline-derived CDR1 and CDR2 are SGHAT and FQNNGV.

The chain recombines TRBV27 with TRBJ2-3; 12 bases fit TRBD2. The CDR3 is made up of 15 amino acids. J lost 5 bases, V lost 5 bases, and 5 bases had no gene match. Germline loops: CDR1 MNHEY, CDR2 SMNVEV (reference sequence). CDR3 loop: CASSPSGRAEDTQYF. The DNA of the CDR3 is TGTGCCAGCAGTCCTAGCGGGAGGGCCGAAGATACGCAGTATTTT.

V usage is TRBV18 and J usage is TRBJ2-7, with TRBD1 matching over 7 bases. The ends lost 5 bases at V and 0 bases at J; junction bases unmatched: 13. Germline V gene sequence: CDR1 KGHSH, CDR2 LQKENI. This CDR3 is built from 17 residues. CDR3 in DNA: TGTGCCAGCTCATCCAACGGACAGGCCGCTAGCTCCTACGAGCAGTACTTC. Translation gives CASSSNGQAASSYEQYF.

The gene calls are TRBV2 and TRBJ1-1; a possible D gene is TRBD1 (6 bases). In germline, CDR1 is SNHLY, CDR2 FYNNEI. CDR3 length: 12 residues. Trimming shortened V by 5 bases and J by 6 bases, and 10 bases separated the two germline ends. The CDR3 spells CASSWTAAEAFF. The DNA of the CDR3 is TGTGCCAGCAGTTGGACAGCCGCTGAAGCTTTCTTT. The variable domain in full, completed from reference TRBV2 and TRBJ1-1, reads EPEVTQTPSHQVTQMGQEVILRCVPISNHLYFYWYRQILGQKVEFLVSFYNNEISEKSEIFDDQFSVERPDGSNFTLKIRSTKLEDSAMYFCASSWTAAEAFFGQGTRLTVV.

The V gene is TRBV25-1, the J gene TRBJ2-5; 10 nucleotides agree with TRBD1. The CDR3 totals 16 residues. The V segment lost 7 bases and the J segment 3 bases; nucleotides outside the gene matches: 11. Germline assignment: CDR1 MGHDK and CDR2 SYGVNS. The CDR3 coding sequence is TGTGCCAGCACCCCCCTAGGGACAGGGGAAGAAGAGACCCAGTACTTC. Amino acids: CASTPLGTGEEETQYF. The whole variable domain, filled in from reference TRBV25-1 and TRBJ2-5, reads EADIYQTPRYLVIGTGKKITLECSQTMGHDKMYWYQQDPGMELHLIHYSYGVNSTEKGDLSSESTVSRIRTEHFPLTLESARPSHTSQYLCASTPLGTGEEETQYFGPGTRLLVL.

This chain connects TRBV6-5 to TRBJ2-5; 7 positions match TRBD1. The CDR3 length is 15 residues. V dropped 5 bases and J dropped 1; count of bases not matched to a gene: 7. Germline assignment: CDR1 MNHEY and CDR2 SVGAGI. This CDR3 reads CASSRPGTAQETQYF. As DNA, the CDR3 is TGTGCCAGCAGTCGACCCGGGACAGCCCAAGAGACCCAGTACTTC.